Detailed here is one TCR beta chain. Its target is unknown. No DNA is given; TCRdb re-called the 5' RACE reads and lists each CDR3 protein once. In all, the sample yields under 45,000 distinct CDR3 sequences. This record comes from a study of monozygotic twins with inflammatory bowel disease. Study-wide points: No single strong signal or clonotype associated with IBD was supported. People with IBD had fewer clonotypes in common with others than healthy twins did, especially with disease activity.

The source of this sequence is a human donor with ulcerative colitis or Crohn's disease, or a healthy co-twin of an affected twin (not recorded which). Sequencing was performed on blood.

The CDR3 protein is CASSSVNWRYGQPQHF. The chain has TRBV9 and TRBJ1-5. In germline, CDR1 is SGDLS, CDR2 YYNGEE. The CDR3 contains 16 residues.